This TCR beta chain came from a study of cytomegalovirus exposure and HLA in healthy donors. Study as a whole: Some 85 million unique TCRs from HLA-typed donors were held in an early data release.

About this clone itself: As yet, its antigen is unknown.

Deletions cut 3 bases from V and 5 bases from J, with 18 bases between. Germline CDR1 is MDHEN and CDR2 is SYDVKM. This CDR3 comprises 16 residues. The primer mix had 60 Vbeta and 13 Jbeta primers. Assay: immunoSEQ multiplex PCR; the TCRdb copy retains only in-frame clones and omits some. The sample has roughly 200,000 clones, about 80% seen once. Regarding the study as a whole: The authors reported that TCR beta sequences could predict HLA-A and HLA-B alleles. These predictions were accurate for most subjects in the first cohort. Later analysis found that TCR beta chains associated with HLA were more clonally expanded than other, equally common chains. Earlier analysis looked at TCR beta V segments, and most were productive about 90% or about 30% of the time.

Sequencing was carried out using PBMCs. This chain links TRBV28 with TRBJ2-3, with D perhaps matching TRBD2 (6 bases). The TCR was taken from an older woman in good health and CMV-seropositive. CDR3 loop: CASSFGGEPDGDTQYF. The CDR3 DNA follows: TGTGCCAGCAGTTTTGGCGGGGAGCCTGACGGAGATACGCAGTATTTT.